This entry lists 32 T cell receptor beta chains sequenced from one sample in a study of blood T cell repertoires in COVID-19. The assay was immunoSEQ multiplex PCR, and TCRdb's table has in-frame clones only and misses some. The profile shows 400,000 to 500,000 clones, more than 70% of them singletons. The sequenced sample was PBMCs or T cells enriched from blood (not recorded which). These receptors were obtained from a young woman who had been exposed to COVID-19.

The gene calls are TRBV14 and TRBJ2-7; a possible D gene is TRBD2 (6 bases). Germline lookup yields CDR1 SGHDN and CDR2 FVKESK. CDR3 size: 14 residues. V lost 3 bases and J 2 bases, leaving 11 bases between the germline ends. The chain's CDR3 is CASSQAGYTYEQYF. The CDR3 DNA is TGTGCCAGCAGCCAGGCGGGGTACACCTACGAGCAGTACTTC.

V is TRBV30 and J is TRBJ1-2, with D tentatively TRBD1 (5 bases). CDR3 length equals 14 residues. Germline loops: CDR1 GTSNPN, CDR2 SVGIG (reference sequence). V shed 3 bases and J shed 5 bases, with 16 bases lying between them. The CDR3 sequence is CAWRIGAEFYGYTF. CDR3 nucleotide sequence: TGTGCCTGGAGGATAGGGGCAGAGTTTTATGGCTACACCTTC.

The V call is TRBV11-1, the J call TRBJ1-2, with D possibly matching TRBD1 (6 bases). The CDR3 has 15 amino acids. CDR1 and CDR2 from the germline V gene are SGHAT and FQDESV (reference sequence). V was pared by 2 bases and J by 4 bases, with 14 bases between. CDR3 residues: CASSLRDRTGYGYTF. CDR3 DNA: TGTGCCAGCAGCTTACGTGACAGGACCGGCTATGGCTACACCTTC.

This clone was observed a few times. V is TRBV2 and J is TRBJ1-4; TRBD1 is a possible D gene (5 bases). CDR3 size: 15 residues. Looked up from germline, CDR1 is SNHLY and CDR2 is FYNNEI. V lost 4 bases, J lost 7 bases, and 16 bases lay in between. The CDR3 nucleotides read TGTGCCAGCAGTGGGCAGGGCTTGAAGGGTGAAAAACTGTTTTTT. As protein: CASSGQGLKGEKLFF. Combining the CDR3 with reference TRBV2 and TRBJ1-4 gives the whole variable domain EPEVTQTPSHQVTQMGQEVILRCVPISNHLYFYWYRQILGQKVEFLVSFYNNEISEKSEIFDDQFSVERPDGSNFTLKIRSTKLEDSAMYFCASSGQGLKGEKLFFGSGTQLSVL.

This clone was picked up one time. The rearrangement uses TRBV18 and TRBJ2-7, with 7 positions matching TRBD1. The CDR3 loop spans 14 amino acids. The V and J ends lost 3 bases and 0 bases, in that order; junction bases with no gene match: 2. The germline V gene encodes CDR1 KGHSH and CDR2 LQKENI. CDR3 in DNA: TGTGCCAGCTCACCGGCAGGGGGCTCCTACGAGCAGTACTTC. Encoded protein: CASSPAGGSYEQYF.

This chain connects TRBV12-3 or TRBV12-4 to TRBJ2-7; 8 bases fit TRBD1. V shed 3 bases and J 6 bases; nucleotides not matched to a gene: 4. The CDR3 is 13 residues long. DNA for the CDR3: TGTGCCAGCAGTTTGGGACAGGTAGGCGAGCAGTACTTC. It is translated as CASSLGQVGEQYF.

Worth noting for this clone: Other nucleotide sequences from this sample produce the same CDR3. This chain connects TRBV28 to TRBJ2-7, with 10 nucleotides matching TRBD1. Germline V gene data show CDR1 as MDHEN and CDR2 as SYDVKM. There are 15 residues in the CDR3. V trimming: 2 bases; J trimming: 3 bases; junction bases outside the gene matches: 4. The CDR3 spells CASSLAGTGVYEQYF. CDR3 DNA sequence: TGTGCCAGCAGTTTAGCCGGGACAGGGGTCTACGAGCAGTACTTC.

The chain links TRBV23-1 to TRBJ1-1; D is perhaps TRBD1 (5 bases). TRBV23-1 is identified as an open reading frame with a role that is uncertain. The CDR3 extends over 15 amino acids. V lost 6 bases to trimming and J lost 4 bases, with 18 bases between them. CDR3 coding DNA: TGCGCCAGCAGCCCAGGGAGGACCAGGACCACTGAAGCTTTCTTT. Translating gives CASSPGRTRTTEAFF.

This clone was recorded only once. The V gene is TRBV7-8, the J gene TRBJ2-2; tentatively, D is TRBD2 (5 bases). CDR1 SGHVS and CDR2 FQNEAQ come from the germline V gene. The V end was cut by 1 base, the J end by 6 bases, with 9 bases between. The CDR3 totals 14 residues. This CDR3 reads CASSLDWRAGELFF. CDR3 DNA: TGTGCCAGCAGCTTAGATTGGCGGGCCGGGGAGCTGTTTTTT.

As concerns this clone: Other DNA sequences in this specimen translate into the identical CDR3. The rearrangement joins TRBV6-5 to TRBJ2-7; 11 nucleotides match TRBD1. V trimming: 6 bases; J trimming: 2 bases; junction bases outside the gene matches: 0. This CDR3 has 13 amino acids. CDR1 and CDR2 (germline): MNHEY, SVGAGI. CDR3 region: CASRDRGPYEQYF. The CDR3, as DNA: TGTGCCAGCAGGGACAGGGGGCCCTACGAGCAGTACTTC.

The rearrangement links TRBV13 to TRBJ2-7; no firm D call. Trimming stripped 1 base from V and 6 bases from J, with 7 bases between. This CDR3 has 12 amino acids. The germline CDR1 and CDR2 sequences are PRHDT and FYEKMQ (reference sequence). The CDR3 reads CASSLEISEQYF. CDR3 DNA: TGTGCCAGCAGCTTAGAGATCAGCGAGCAGTACTTC.

This clone was found once. The V gene is TRBV27, the J gene TRBJ2-5, with 15 bases matching TRBD2. Germline trimming cut 4 bases from V and 7 bases from J; bases unmatched to any gene: 10. Germline CDR1 is MNHEY and CDR2 is SMNVEV (reference sequence). CDR3 size: 17 residues. CDR3 sequence (DNA): TGTGCCAGCAGTTCGCCTCGGACTAGCGGGGGGGGCGGGACCCAGTACTTC. This gives the protein CASSSPRTSGGGGTQYF.

The genes are TRBV19 and TRBJ2-7; perhaps TRBD1 as D (5 bases). This CDR3 contains 14 residues. V gave up 4 bases and J gave up 3 bases, with 13 bases separating them. CDR1 is LNHDA, CDR2 SQIVND, per germline (reference sequence). The CDR3 protein is CASSRGRSNYEQYF. For the CDR3, the DNA is TGTGCCAGTAGTAGGGGCAGGTCCAACTACGAGCAGTACTTC.

The CDR3 DNA sequence: TGTGCCAGCAGTTCGGGTCCATGGCGGCCCGGAAACTCTAACTATGGCTACACCTTC. Its protein is CASSSGPWRPGNSNYGYTF. V is TRBV27 and J is TRBJ1-2; unclear D gene. Trimming shortened V by 4 bases and J by 0 bases, and 24 bases separated the two germline ends. The CDR3 length is 19 residues. Per germline, CDR1 MNHEY and CDR2 SMNVEV (reference sequence).

V gene TRBV3-1 (or the pseudogene TRBV3-2) combines with J gene TRBJ2-5; no clear D gene. Germline V CDR1 and CDR2: LGHDT, YNNKEL (reference sequence). The ends were cut back, 4 bases at V and 1 base at J, with 4 bases in the middle. The CDR3 has 12 amino acids. The CDR3, as DNA: TGTGCCAGCAGCCCCCGCCAAGAGACCCAGTACTTC. Translated: CASSPRQETQYF.

This chain joins TRBV29-1 and TRBJ1-4; 9 bases match TRBD1. The V gene end was trimmed by 6 bases and the J gene end by 7 bases; junction bases not matched to a gene: 6. The CDR3 runs to 13 residues. Per germline, CDR1 SQVTM and CDR2 ANQGSEA. CDR3 sequence: CSVLGQGGEKLFF. CDR3 DNA: TGCAGCGTCTTGGGACAGGGTGGTGAAAAACTGTTTTTT. The whole variable domain, filled in from reference TRBV29-1 and TRBJ1-4, reads SAVISQKPSRDICQRGTSLTIQCQVDSQVTMMFWYRQQPGQSLTLIATANQGSEATYESGFVIDKFPISRPNLTFSTLTVSNMSPEDSSIYLCSVLGQGGEKLFFGSGTQLSVL.

This clone was found a few times. The rearrangement links TRBV6-5 to TRBJ1-2, with TRBD1 matching 8 bases. The V and J ends lost 7 bases and 6 bases, in that order; junction bases with no gene match: 7. CDR1 and CDR2 (germline): MNHEY, SVGAGI. This CDR3 is 13 amino acids long. The CDR3 here is CASTNDRGDGYTF. CDR3 nucleotides: TGTGCCAGCACTAACGACAGGGGAGATGGCTACACCTTC.

This sequence joins TRBV7-9 and TRBJ2-6; D is undetermined. This CDR3 is 15 amino acids long. The germline V gene encodes CDR1 SEHNR and CDR2 FQNEAQ (reference sequence). With 0 bases removed from V and 0 bases from J, the gap between germline ends came to 3 bases. CDR3 loop: CASSLAASGANVLTF. CDR3 nucleotide sequence: TGTGCCAGCAGCTTAGCGGCCTCTGGGGCCAACGTCCTGACTTTC.

V gene TRBV6-5 combines with J gene TRBJ1-3; 9 positions match TRBD1. J gave up 0 bases and V 11 bases, and 8 bases lay outside the gene matches. From germline, CDR1 is MNHEY and CDR2 SVGAGI. This CDR3 spans 15 amino acids. The CDR3 coding sequence is TGTGCCGTTTGGGACAGGGAGAGCTCTGGAAACACCATATATTTT. Its protein is CAVWDRESSGNTIYF.

This chain links TRBV11-2 with TRBJ2-5; TRBD2 matches 14 bases. The germline V gene has CDR1 SGHAT and CDR2 FQNNGV. V dropped 5 bases and J dropped 4; count of bases not matched to a gene: 3. This CDR3 is built from 15 residues. The CDR3 region has the DNA TGTGCCAGCAGCATAGGACTAGCGGGAGGAGAGACCCAGTACTTC. Translating it yields CASSIGLAGGETQYF.

There are a few counts of this clone. The CDR3 nucleotides read TGCGCCAGCAGCTTGGCCGGGAGGGGAAATTGGCAAGAGACCCAGTACTTC. It encodes CASSLAGRGNWQETQYF. V and J are TRBV5-1 and TRBJ2-5, with 8 positions matching TRBD2. The CDR3 length is 17 residues. CDR1 is SGHRS and CDR2 is YFSETQ in the germline V gene. The V gene end was trimmed by 0 bases and the J gene end by 2 bases; junction bases not matched to a gene: 9.

This chain uses TRBV18 with TRBJ2-1, with 8 bases aligning to TRBD2. Germline trimming cut 6 bases from V and 6 bases from J; bases unmatched to any gene: 10. This CDR3 is built from 15 residues. The V gene's germline CDR1 is KGHSH and CDR2 LQKENI. Here the CDR3 reads CASSTPGTRSNEQFF. Written as DNA, the CDR3 is TGTGCCAGCTCGACTCCCGGGACTAGGAGCAATGAGCAGTTCTTC. The entire variable domain, with the rest obtained from reference TRBV18 and TRBJ2-1, is as follows: NAGVMQNPRHLVRRRGQEARLRCSPMKGHSHVYWYRQLPEEGLKFMVYLQKENIIDESGMPKERFSAEFPKEGPSILRIQQVVRGDSAAYFCASSTPGTRSNEQFFGPGTRLTVL.

The chain uses TRBV29-1 and TRBJ2-5; D might be TRBD1 (6 bases). Germline CDR1 and CDR2: SQVTM and ANQGSEA. The CDR3 contains 14 residues. V dropped 4 bases and J dropped 3 bases, with 15 bases sitting between them. The CDR3 loop is CSVGEWDIKETQYF. The CDR3, as DNA: TGCAGCGTTGGAGAGTGGGACATTAAAGAGACCCAGTACTTC.

J is TRBJ2-7 and V is TRBV18, with D possibly matching TRBD1 (6 bases). The V end lost 4 bases, the J end lost 3 bases, and 13 bases lay between the germline ends. Germline CDR1 is KGHSH and CDR2 is LQKENI. This CDR3 is built from 14 residues. The CDR3 sequence is CASSLQGKDYEQYF. The CDR3 coding sequence is TGTGCCAGCTCACTTCAGGGGAAAGACTACGAGCAGTACTTC.

The genes are TRBV11-2 and TRBJ2-2; tentative D call: TRBD1 (6 bases). The CDR3 runs 16 residues. Trimming took 4 bases from V and 1 from J, leaving 13 bases between them. CDR1 and CDR2 (germline): SGHAT, FQNNGV. Here the CDR3 DNA reads TGTGCCAGCAGCTCCCTTGGGGGCCTGAACACCGGGGAGCTGTTTTTT. Translation gives CASSSLGGLNTGELFF.

CDR3 coding DNA: TGTGCCAGCAGCTCCGGGACAGGTGTGCTTGGGGAGCAGTACTTC. It codes for CASSSGTGVLGEQYF. The chain combines TRBV7-8 with TRBJ2-7; 8 bases line up with TRBD1. After removal of 4 bases from V and 7 bases from J, the junction contained 12 bases not matched to a gene. The CDR3 has 15 residues. The germline V gene encodes CDR1 SGHVS and CDR2 FQNEAQ.

The chain recombines TRBV27 with TRBJ2-7; no definite D call. V lost 5 bases, J lost 2 bases, and 19 bases lay in between. The germline V gene encodes CDR1 MNHEY and CDR2 SMNVEV (reference sequence). This CDR3 is 16 amino acids long. The CDR3 coding sequence is TGTGCCAGCAGTCCAGGCCTTCCGTTTACCCCCTACGAGCAGTACTTC. This translates into CASSPGLPFTPYEQYF.

This clone has a single count. V is TRBV5-4 and J is TRBJ1-2, with TRBD1 matching over 7 bases. Unmatched junction bases numbered 7, after V lost 3 bases and J lost 8 bases. The CDR3 contains 13 residues. CDR1 is SGHNT, CDR2 YYREEE, per germline (reference sequence). The DNA of the CDR3 is TGTGCCAGCAGCTGGGACAGTGTCCCCGGCTACACCTTC. It codes for CASSWDSVPGYTF.

The rearrangement uses TRBV28 and TRBJ2-4, with a tentative D call TRBD1 (6 bases). Per the germline V gene, CDR1 is MDHEN and CDR2 is SYDVKM. This CDR3 region has 16 residues. V was clipped by 3 bases and J by 0 bases, with 12 bases between them. The CDR3 DNA reads as TGTGCCAGCAGTTTTGAAGGGGGTGTAGCCAAAAACATTCAGTACTTC. The encoded protein is CASSFEGGVAKNIQYF. The full variable domain, completed using reference TRBV28 and TRBJ2-4, is DVKVTQSSRYLVKRTGEKVFLECVQDMDHENMFWYRQDPGLGLRLIYFSYDVKMKEKGDIPEGYSVSREKKERFSLILESASTNQTSMYLCASSFEGGVAKNIQYFGAGTRLSVL.

The chain is built from TRBV4-1 and TRBJ2-7; TRBD2 is a possible D gene (6 bases). The V end lost 4 bases, the J end lost 2 bases, and 12 bases lay between the germline ends. The CDR3 totals 14 residues. CDR1 is MGHRA and CDR2 is YSYEKL in the germline V gene. CDR3 protein: CASSLGSVAYEQYF. Written as DNA, the CDR3 is TGCGCCAGCAGCCTCGGGAGTGTGGCCTACGAGCAGTACTTC.

The chain combines TRBV28 with TRBJ2-1; 8 positions match TRBD2. This CDR3 comprises 14 residues. Germline values: CDR1 MDHEN, CDR2 SYDVKM. V dropped 5 bases and J dropped 3; count of bases not matched to a gene: 3. The chain's CDR3 is CASSPGGNYNEQFF. The DNA for the CDR3 is TGTGCCAGCAGTCCGGGGGGGAACTACAATGAGCAGTTCTTC.

The chain combines TRBV27 with TRBJ2-7, with D possibly being TRBD1 (5 bases). CDR1 and CDR2 (germline): MNHEY, SMNVEV (reference sequence). The V and J ends lost 5 bases and 7 bases respectively, with 15 bases between them. This CDR3 is built from 13 residues. DNA of the CDR3: TGTGCCAGCAGTGTAACACAGGCCGGGGAGCAGTACTTC. Residues: CASSVTQAGEQYF.